Each of the 32 T cell receptor beta chains below was sequenced from the same sample in a study of vaccination and CD4 T cells after COVID-19. The Oncomine TCR Beta short-read assay was applied to DNA of cultured CD4+ T cells. TCRdb reprocessed the PCR reads with MiXCR, giving one entry per CDR3 protein. The sample carries some 22,000 distinct CDR3 sequences, less than 80% recorded once. Noted treatment: approximately nine-day PBMC culture with coronavirus spike peptide pools or control peptides (ViraFEST assay). What these receptors recognize is not known. This material consisted of CD4+ T cells from blood, cultured in vitro, taken before SARS-CoV-2 vaccination. These receptors all stem from a human donor who received a COVID-19 vaccine.

This rearrangement joins TRBV27 to TRBJ2-6; D remains unclear. CDR3 length equals 16 residues. Germline V gene data show CDR1 as MNHEY and CDR2 as SMNVEV (reference sequence). The V and J ends lost 3 bases and 1 base respectively, with 10 bases between them. CDR3 amino acids: CASSLKGSSGANVLTF. The CDR3 DNA is TGTGCCAGCAGTTTGAAGGGTAGTTCTGGGGCCAACGTCCTGACTTTC. The full variable domain, rest sourced from reference TRBV27 and TRBJ2-6, is EAQVTQNPRYLITVTGKKLTVTCSQNMNHEYMSWYRQDPGLGLRQIYYSMNVEVTDKGDVPEGYKVSRKEKRNFPLILESPSPNQTSLYFCASSLKGSSGANVLTFGAGSRLTVL.

CDR3 nucleotide sequence: TGTGCCAGCAGCTTCGGGACAGATAATTCACCCCTCCACTTT. Residues: CASSFGTDNSPLHF. This chain links TRBV9 with TRBJ1-6, with 7 nucleotides matching TRBD1. Trimming cost V 4 bases and J 5 bases; bases outside gene matches: 3. The V gene's germline CDR1 is SGDLS and CDR2 YYNGEE. This CDR3 contains 14 residues.

The chain recombines TRBV10-3 with TRBJ2-3; 11 bases are shared with TRBD2. Germline trimming cut 2 bases from V and 1 base from J; bases unmatched to any gene: 8. The CDR3 is made up of 18 amino acids. Germline CDR1 reads ENHRY; CDR2 reads SYGVKD. CDR3 coding DNA: TGTGCCATCAGTGAGGTCCTAGCGGGGGGCCCTGGCACAGATACGCAGTATTTT. Translated, it gives CAISEVLAGGPGTDTQYF.

The CDR3 reads CASSPLAGYTDTQYF. The CDR3 region has the DNA TGTGCCAGCAGCCCTCTAGCGGGGTACACAGATACGCAGTATTTT. The chain uses TRBV7-2 and TRBJ2-3, with TRBD2 matching over 9 bases. The CDR3 contains 15 residues. Looked up from germline, CDR1 is SGHTA and CDR2 is FQGNSA. V lost 5 bases, J lost 2 bases, and 5 bases stayed unmatched.

The J gene is TRBJ2-3, the V gene TRBV10-3; 8 bases line up with TRBD1. After removal of 5 bases from V and 0 bases from J, the junction contained 7 bases not matched to a gene. CDR1 and CDR2 (germline): ENHRY, SYGVKD. The CDR3 runs to 16 residues. The CDR3 region is CAISPRQGTSTDTQYF. The CDR3, as DNA: TGTGCCATCAGTCCTAGACAGGGGACAAGCACAGATACGCAGTATTTT.

There are a few counts of this clonotype. The chain uses TRBV11-3 and TRBJ1-1; TRBD1 might be the D (5 bases). Trimming cost V 5 bases and J 0 bases, with 7 bases left between them. CDR3 length: 13 amino acids. Germline CDR1 reads SGHNT; CDR2 reads YENEEA. Written as DNA, the CDR3 is TGTGCCAGCAGCCAACAGGTGAACACTGAAGCTTTCTTT. It codes for CASSQQVNTEAFF.

V gene TRBV15 combines with J gene TRBJ1-6, with TRBD1 as a possible D gene (6 bases). V lost 0 bases and J 8 bases, leaving 20 bases between the germline ends. The CDR3 extends over 18 amino acids. Germline-derived CDR1 and CDR2 are LNHNV and YYDKDF (reference sequence). The CDR3 sequence: CATSRDVGHLLKDSPLHF. The DNA for the CDR3 is TGTGCCACCAGCAGAGATGTGGGACACTTGCTAAAGGATTCACCCCTCCACTTT.

This clonotype has a handful of counts. CDR3 protein: CASSIEGMNTEAFF. The DNA of the CDR3 is TGTGCCAGTAGTATAGAGGGGATGAACACTGAAGCTTTCTTT. The chain recombines TRBV19 with TRBJ1-1; the D is unclear. This CDR3 spans 14 amino acids. The germline V and J ends were trimmed by 0 bases and 0 bases, with 5 bases remaining between them. Germline loops: CDR1 LNHDA, CDR2 SQIVND (reference sequence). Looking up the rest from reference TRBV19 and TRBJ1-1 gives the full variable domain: DGGITQSPKYLFRKEGQNVTLSCEQNLNHDAMYWYRQDPGQGLRLIYYSQIVNDFQKGDIAEGYSVSREKKESFPLTVTSAQKNPTAFYLCASSIEGMNTEAFFGQGTRLTVV.

The rearrangement links TRBV6-1 to TRBJ2-7, with D maybe TRBD2 (6 bases). The CDR3 is 14 residues long. Trimming shortened V by 11 bases and J by 5 bases, and 22 bases separated the two germline ends. The V gene's germline CDR1 is MNHNS and CDR2 SASEGT. The CDR3 nucleotides read TGTGCCTCTCGTGGAGGGAGTTTTACCGACGAGCAGTACTTC. Translation gives CASRGGSFTDEQYF.

The chain has TRBV19 and TRBJ1-5; D unresolved. Germline V gene data show CDR1 as LNHDA and CDR2 as SQIVND (reference sequence). The CDR3 is made up of 15 amino acids. Trimming shortened V by 3 bases and J by 4 bases, and 13 bases separated the two germline ends. The CDR3 DNA is TGTGCCAGTAGTATCTCCGGACCACGGAATCAGCCCCAGCATTTT. This encodes CASSISGPRNQPQHF.

This clonotype was seen only a few times. The chain uses TRBV20-1 and TRBJ1-1; 11 nucleotides align to TRBD1. V lost 2 bases to trimming and J lost 0 bases; unmatched junction nucleotides: 5. Germline V lookup: CDR1 DFQATT, CDR2 SNEGSKA (reference sequence). The CDR3 totals 16 residues. CDR3 amino acids: CSARKDRGQMNTEAFF. CDR3 nucleotides: TGCAGTGCTAGAAAGGACAGGGGGCAGATGAACACTGAAGCTTTCTTT.

V gene TRBV6-1 combines with J gene TRBJ1-1; possible D gene TRBD1, 5 bases. The CDR3 totals 14 residues. V gave up 6 bases and J gave up 4 bases, with 15 bases separating them. Germline lookup yields CDR1 MNHNS and CDR2 SASEGT. The CDR3 coding sequence is TGTGCCAGCAGCAAGGGGCTAGATAGCACTGAAGCTTTCTTT. This codes for CASSKGLDSTEAFF.

This clonotype turned up a few times. V and J are TRBV6-1 and TRBJ2-5, with a weak D call TRBD2 (5 bases). The V end was cut by 6 bases, the J end by 2 bases, with 10 bases between. The CDR3 is 13 residues long. The germline V gene has CDR1 MNHNS and CDR2 SASEGT. CDR3 in amino acids: CASRRVEQETQYF. For the CDR3, the DNA is TGTGCCAGCAGGAGGGTCGAACAAGAGACCCAGTACTTC.

This clonotype has more than one count but fewer than ten. The chain's CDR3 is CSARAGGNTEAFF. The CDR3 nucleotides read TGCAGTGCTAGAGCGGGGGGGAACACTGAAGCTTTCTTT. The rearrangement joins TRBV20-1 to TRBJ1-1; TRBD1 might be the D (5 bases). The CDR3 is made up of 13 amino acids. Trimming removed 1 base from V and 1 base from J, with 7 bases in between. Germline assignment: CDR1 DFQATT and CDR2 SNEGSKA (reference sequence).

This clonotype is termed medium-sized (0.01 to 0.1%). The CDR3 here is CASSTSAADTQYF. CDR3 DNA sequence: TGTGCCAGCAGCACCTCCGCCGCAGATACGCAGTATTTT. The J gene is TRBJ2-3, the V gene TRBV27; no clear D. V lost 6 bases and J lost 4, with 11 bases in between. The V gene's germline CDR1 is MNHEY and CDR2 SMNVEV (reference sequence). The CDR3 totals 13 residues.

The chain couples TRBV6-1 to TRBJ2-3; no clear D gene. The V and J ends lost 6 bases and 7 bases respectively, with 11 bases between them. This CDR3 has 12 residues. Germline CDR1 reads MNHNS; CDR2 reads SASEGT. CDR3 loop: CASSNEVYTQYF. As DNA, the CDR3 is TGTGCCAGCAGCAATGAGGTGTATACGCAGTATTTT.

The V gene is TRBV19, the J gene TRBJ1-6; the D gene is possibly TRBD1 (6 bases). The CDR3 is 13 residues long. CDR1 and CDR2 from the germline V gene are LNHDA and SQIVND (reference sequence). V gave up 10 bases and J gave up 7 bases, with 14 bases separating them. The CDR3 protein is CATQDRANSPLHF. In nucleotides, the CDR3 is TGTGCCACCCAGGACAGAGCCAATTCACCCCTCCACTTT.

The rearrangement joins TRBV20-1 to TRBJ2-1; D possibly corresponds to TRBD2 (6 bases). Trimming stripped 3 bases from V and 9 bases from J, with 12 bases between. The germline V gene has CDR1 DFQATT and CDR2 SNEGSKA (reference sequence). The CDR3 totals 12 residues. The CDR3 region has the DNA TGCAGTGCTAGGGAGGGGTTCACTGAGCAGTTCTTC. This gives the protein CSAREGFTEQFF.

This clonotype appeared a single time. The CDR3 sequence: CASSPLRQGSHGGELFF. The CDR3 DNA is TGTGCCAGCAGTCCCCTTAGACAGGGTTCGCATGGCGGGGAGCTGTTTTTT. The rearrangement joins TRBV6-1 to TRBJ2-2; 7 positions match TRBD1. V gave up 5 bases and J gave up 7 bases; unmatched junction bases: 16. This CDR3 is built from 17 residues. Germline CDR1 is MNHNS and CDR2 is SASEGT.

The chain recombines TRBV19 with TRBJ2-3; maybe TRBD1 (6 bases). The V end was cut by 5 bases, the J end by 1 base, with 13 bases between. This CDR3 region has 15 residues. CDR1 and CDR2 from the germline V gene are LNHDA and SQIVND (reference sequence). Here the CDR3 reads CASSPPGGRTDTQYF. CDR3 nucleotides: TGTGCCAGTAGTCCCCCTGGGGGCCGCACAGATACGCAGTATTTT.

This rearrangement joins TRBV20-1 to TRBJ1-4; D not resolved. The germline V and J ends were trimmed by 1 base and 4 bases, with 10 bases remaining between them. CDR1 and CDR2 from the germline V gene are DFQATT and SNEGSKA (reference sequence). This CDR3 comprises 14 residues. In DNA, the CDR3 is TGCAGTGCTAGAGCCATCGTCTTTAATGAAAAACTGTTTTTT. Its translation: CSARAIVFNEKLFF.

The gene calls are TRBV30 and TRBJ1-5, with 7 bases identical to TRBD1. V dropped 2 bases and J dropped 5; count of bases not matched to a gene: 9. The CDR3 is 15 residues long. Germline V gene lookup returns CDR1 GTSNPN and CDR2 SVGIG (reference sequence). CDR3 DNA: TGTGCCTGGAGTACGACAGGGCCTAGGGATCAGCCCCAGCATTTT. The encoded protein is CAWSTTGPRDQPQHF.

J is TRBJ1-1 and V is TRBV7-9; no definite D call. The V and J ends lost 5 bases and 1 base respectively, with 8 bases between them. The CDR3 runs to 13 residues. Germline CDR1 SEHNR, CDR2 FQNEAQ (reference sequence). This CDR3 reads CASSLRQNTEAFF. In DNA, the CDR3 is TGTGCCAGCAGCCTCCGACAGAACACTGAAGCTTTCTTT.

The chain joins TRBV2 to TRBJ2-5; 7 positions match TRBD1. This CDR3 is built from 15 residues. Germline V CDR1 and CDR2: SNHLY, FYNNEI. V dropped 1 base and J dropped 1; count of bases not matched to a gene: 3. The chain's CDR3 is CASSEGDRAQETQYF. CDR3 DNA sequence: TGTGCCAGCAGTGAAGGTGACAGGGCCCAAGAGACCCAGTACTTC. Based on the CDR3 plus reference TRBV2 and TRBJ2-5, the full variable domain is EPEVTQTPSHQVTQMGQEVILRCVPISNHLYFYWYRQILGQKVEFLVSFYNNEISEKSEIFDDQFSVERPDGSNFTLKIRSTKLEDSAMYFCASSEGDRAQETQYFGPGTRLLVL.

The chain couples TRBV19 to TRBJ1-2; D is ambiguous. The CDR3 has 14 amino acids. Germline values: CDR1 LNHDA, CDR2 SQIVND (reference sequence). V shed 0 bases and J shed 2 bases, with 7 bases lying between them. The CDR3 is CASSIDPANYGYTF. The CDR3 DNA is TGTGCCAGTAGTATAGATCCAGCAAACTATGGCTACACCTTC.

The rearrangement joins TRBV23-1 to TRBJ1-1, with D perhaps TRBD1 (5 bases). TRBV23-1 is placed among ORFs of uncertain function. V was cut by 2 bases and J by 3 bases, with 16 bases left in between. The CDR3 has 16 residues. CDR3 bases: TGCGCCAGCAGTCAACCCGGGGGTCCTACTGACACTGAAGCTTTCTTT. Translated, it gives CASSQPGGPTDTEAFF.

The chain combines TRBV20-1 with TRBJ1-6; the D is unclear. V lost 1 base and J 9 bases, leaving 10 bases between the germline ends. This CDR3 contains 13 residues. The germline V gene encodes CDR1 DFQATT and CDR2 SNEGSKA (reference sequence). This CDR3 is CSARGAGSSPLHF. The CDR3 DNA reads TGCAGTGCTAGAGGTGCCGGTAGTTCACCCCTCCACTTT.

This clonotype has just a few counts. The chain joins TRBV7-2 to TRBJ2-5; 10 bases line up with TRBD2. The junction had 12 bases not matched to a gene; V was cut back by 4 bases and J by 7 bases. Germline V lookup: CDR1 SGHTA, CDR2 FQGNSA. CDR3 length: 16 residues. CDR3 residues: CASSSLFERGGGTQYF. The CDR3 region has the DNA TGTGCCAGCAGCTCCCTTTTTGAGCGGGGGGGCGGGACCCAGTACTTC.

V usage is TRBV20-1 and J usage is TRBJ1-2, with 7 bases aligning to TRBD1. V lost 6 bases and J lost 5; bases outside the gene matches: 6. From germline, CDR1 is DFQATT and CDR2 SNEGSKA (reference sequence). CDR3 size: 12 residues. The chain's CDR3 is CSAAGTEYGYTF. In DNA form, the CDR3 reads TGCAGTGCAGCCGGGACAGAATATGGCTACACCTTC.

The chain employs TRBV15 and TRBJ1-1; TRBD1 agrees at 9 bases. CDR3 length: 16 amino acids. CDR1 is LNHNV and CDR2 is YYDKDF in the germline V gene (reference sequence). J was trimmed by 0 bases and V by 5 bases; bases with no gene match: 7. CDR3 DNA: TGTGCCACCAGCCGCGGGACAGGGAGGGTGAACACTGAAGCTTTCTTT. Its translation: CATSRGTGRVNTEAFF.

The rearrangement uses TRBV7-8 and TRBJ1-1, with TRBD1 identical over 8 bases. The CDR3 has 12 residues. Germline V gene data show CDR1 as SGHVS and CDR2 as FQNEAQ. V trimming: 4 bases; J trimming: 10 bases; junction bases outside the gene matches: 5. This CDR3 reads CASSSGQGGAFF. The CDR3, as DNA: TGTGCCAGCAGCTCCGGACAGGGAGGAGCTTTCTTT.

V is TRBV20-1 and J is TRBJ1-1; tentative D call: TRBD1 (6 bases). CDR1 and CDR2 (germline): DFQATT, SNEGSKA (reference sequence). Trimming removed 3 bases at V and 4 bases at J, with 18 bases between. The CDR3 spans 15 residues. The CDR3 DNA reads TGCAGTGCTAGGACAGGTGGTCATCAAGGCACTGAAGCTTTCTTT. It translates to CSARTGGHQGTEAFF.